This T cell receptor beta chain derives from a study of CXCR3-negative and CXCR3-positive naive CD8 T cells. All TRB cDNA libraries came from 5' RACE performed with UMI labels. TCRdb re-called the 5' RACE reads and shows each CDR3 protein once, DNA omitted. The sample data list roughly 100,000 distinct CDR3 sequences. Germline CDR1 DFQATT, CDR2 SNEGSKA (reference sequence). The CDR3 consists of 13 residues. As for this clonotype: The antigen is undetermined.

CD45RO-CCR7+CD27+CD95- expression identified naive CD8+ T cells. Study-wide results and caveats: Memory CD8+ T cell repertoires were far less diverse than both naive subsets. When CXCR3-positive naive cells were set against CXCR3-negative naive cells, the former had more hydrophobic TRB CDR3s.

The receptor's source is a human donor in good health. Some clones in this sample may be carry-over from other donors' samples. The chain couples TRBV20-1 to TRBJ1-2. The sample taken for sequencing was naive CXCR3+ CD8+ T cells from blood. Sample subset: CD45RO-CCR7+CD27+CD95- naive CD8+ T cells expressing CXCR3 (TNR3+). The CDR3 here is CSADWRGDYGYTF.